This TCR beta chain appears in the sequencing data of a study of blood T cell repertoires in COVID-19. Germline V gene sequence: CDR1 SEHNR, CDR2 FQNEAQ (reference sequence). V dropped 3 bases and J dropped 5; count of bases not matched to a gene: 5. The CDR3 runs to 14 residues. Per the study methods: Amplifying reference gene primers gave estimates of nucleated cell counts. Sequenced by immunoSEQ multiplex PCR; TCRdb stores in-frame clones only, minus some. V and J calls plus clone size are reproduced from that table; the DNA served to infer D and trimming. The sample lists about 280,000 clones; nearly 90% were seen once.

The receptor comes from a man between 18 and 29 years old with active or convalescent COVID-19. The chain has TRBV7-9 and TRBJ1-1, with TRBD1 identical over 8 bases. The sequenced sample consisted of peripheral blood. The CDR3 reads CASSFDRGGTEAFF. CDR3 nucleotide sequence: TGTGCCAGCAGCTTTGACAGGGGTGGGACTGAAGCTTTCTTT.